This entry describes one TCR beta chain. The antigen is not known. The sample belongs to a study of cytomegalovirus exposure and HLA in healthy donors. This PCR relied on a set of 60 Vbeta primers and 13 Jbeta primers. Generated by immunoSEQ multiplex PCR, the TCRdb table keeps only in-frame clones and is missing some. There are 150,000 to 200,000 clones in the sample; about 83% occur only once, and 2.5% to 3% lies in the top ten. Study-level points and caveats: When a later analysis was performed, an Asian-associated ancestry cluster reportedly had fewer N-insertions than the roughly 630-donor mean. Later on, an analysis found that several of the most significant clusters appeared to be linked to common viral pathogens, which included parvovirus B19. An analysis was carried out at a later point. It showed that HLA-associated TCR beta chains were more clonally expanded than equally common non-associated chains. Reportedly, cytomegalovirus status was diagnosed with high sensitivity and specificity.

Germline V gives CDR1 MDHEN, CDR2 SYDVKM. With 4 bases clipped from V and 0 bases from J, the junction kept 6 bases outside the gene matches. The CDR3 length is 15 residues. This sequence was found in a female donor in good health and CMV-seronegative. The rearrangement links TRBV28 to TRBJ2-7; TRBD1 matches at 7 bases. The sample comprised PBMCs. CDR3 region: CASSYSGTVSYEQYF. The CDR3 DNA is TGTGCCAGCAGTTACTCCGGGACAGTCTCCTACGAGCAGTACTTC.